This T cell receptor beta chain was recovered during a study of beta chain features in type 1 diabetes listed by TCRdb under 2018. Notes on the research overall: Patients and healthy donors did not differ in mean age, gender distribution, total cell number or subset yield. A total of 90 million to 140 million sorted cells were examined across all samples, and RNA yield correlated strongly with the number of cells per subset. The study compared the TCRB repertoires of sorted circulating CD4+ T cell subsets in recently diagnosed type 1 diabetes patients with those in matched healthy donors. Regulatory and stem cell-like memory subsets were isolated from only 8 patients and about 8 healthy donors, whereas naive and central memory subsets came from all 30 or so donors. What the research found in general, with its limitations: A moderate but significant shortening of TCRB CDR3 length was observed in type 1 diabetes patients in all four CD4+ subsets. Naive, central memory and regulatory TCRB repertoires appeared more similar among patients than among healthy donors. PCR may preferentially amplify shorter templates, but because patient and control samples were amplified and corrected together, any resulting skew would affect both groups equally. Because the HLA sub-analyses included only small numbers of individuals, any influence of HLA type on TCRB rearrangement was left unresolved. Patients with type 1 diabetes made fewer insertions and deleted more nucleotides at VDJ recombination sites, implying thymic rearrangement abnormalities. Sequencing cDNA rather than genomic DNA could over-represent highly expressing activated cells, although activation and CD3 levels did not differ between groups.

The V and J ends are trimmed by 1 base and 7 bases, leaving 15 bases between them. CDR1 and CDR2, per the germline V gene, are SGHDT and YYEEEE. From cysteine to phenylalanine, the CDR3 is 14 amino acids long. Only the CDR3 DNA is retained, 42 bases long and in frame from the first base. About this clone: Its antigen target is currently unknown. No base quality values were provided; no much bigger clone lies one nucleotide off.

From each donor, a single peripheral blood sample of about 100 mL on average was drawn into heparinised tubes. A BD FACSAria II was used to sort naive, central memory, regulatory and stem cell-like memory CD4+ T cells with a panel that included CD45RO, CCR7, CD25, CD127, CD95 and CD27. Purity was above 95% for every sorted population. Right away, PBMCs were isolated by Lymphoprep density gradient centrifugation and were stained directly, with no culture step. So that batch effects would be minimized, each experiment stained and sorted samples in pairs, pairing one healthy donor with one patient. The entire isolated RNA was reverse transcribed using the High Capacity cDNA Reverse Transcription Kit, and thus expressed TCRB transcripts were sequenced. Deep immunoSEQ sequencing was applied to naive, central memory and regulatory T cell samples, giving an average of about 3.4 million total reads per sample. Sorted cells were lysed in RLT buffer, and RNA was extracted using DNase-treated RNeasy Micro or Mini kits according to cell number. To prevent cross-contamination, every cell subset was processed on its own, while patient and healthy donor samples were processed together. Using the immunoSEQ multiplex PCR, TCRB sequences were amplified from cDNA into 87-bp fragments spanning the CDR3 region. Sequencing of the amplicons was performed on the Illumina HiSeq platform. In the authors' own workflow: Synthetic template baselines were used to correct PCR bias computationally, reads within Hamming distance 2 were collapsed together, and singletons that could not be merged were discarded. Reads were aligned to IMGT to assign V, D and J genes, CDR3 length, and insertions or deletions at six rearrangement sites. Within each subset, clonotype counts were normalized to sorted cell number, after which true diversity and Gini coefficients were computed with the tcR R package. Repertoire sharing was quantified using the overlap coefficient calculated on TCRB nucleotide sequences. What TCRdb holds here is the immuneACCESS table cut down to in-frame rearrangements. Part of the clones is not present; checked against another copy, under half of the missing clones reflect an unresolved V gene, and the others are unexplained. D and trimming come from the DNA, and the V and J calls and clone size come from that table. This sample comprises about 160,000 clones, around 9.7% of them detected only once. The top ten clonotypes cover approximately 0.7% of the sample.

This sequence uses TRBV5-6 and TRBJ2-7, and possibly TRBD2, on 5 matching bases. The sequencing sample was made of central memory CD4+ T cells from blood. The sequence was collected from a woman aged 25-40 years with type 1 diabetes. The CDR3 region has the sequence CASSLLGAENEQYF. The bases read TGTGCCAGCAGCTTGTTGGGAGCGGAGAATGAGCAGTACTTC.